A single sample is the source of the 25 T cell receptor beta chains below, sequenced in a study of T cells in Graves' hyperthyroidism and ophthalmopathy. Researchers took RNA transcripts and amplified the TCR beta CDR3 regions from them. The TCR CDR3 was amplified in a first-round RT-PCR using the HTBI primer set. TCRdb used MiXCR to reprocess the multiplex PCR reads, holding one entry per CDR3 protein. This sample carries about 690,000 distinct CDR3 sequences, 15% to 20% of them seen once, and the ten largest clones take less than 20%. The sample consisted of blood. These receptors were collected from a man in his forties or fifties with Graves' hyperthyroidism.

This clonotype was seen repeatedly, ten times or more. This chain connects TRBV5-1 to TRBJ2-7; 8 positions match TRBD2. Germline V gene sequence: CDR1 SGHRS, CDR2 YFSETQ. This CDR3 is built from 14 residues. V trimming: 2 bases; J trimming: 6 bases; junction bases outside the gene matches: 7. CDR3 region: CASSLTTGGPEQYF. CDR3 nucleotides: TGCGCCAGCAGCTTAACGACGGGAGGGCCCGAGCAGTACTTC.

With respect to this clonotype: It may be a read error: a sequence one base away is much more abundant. CDR3 region: CASSSPGQRHGGQYF. CDR3 DNA: TGTGCCAGCAGTAGTCCGGGACAGCGCCATGGCGGGCAGTACTTC. This chain connects TRBV28 to TRBJ2-7; 7 bases align to TRBD1. The CDR3 is 15 amino acids. V gave up 5 bases and J gave up 9 bases; unmatched junction bases: 16. In germline, CDR1 is MDHEN, CDR2 SYDVKM. Full variable domain (missing parts from reference TRBV28 and TRBJ2-7): DVKVTQSSRYLVKRTGEKVFLECVQDMDHENMFWYRQDPGLGLRLIYFSYDVKMKEKGDIPEGYSVSREKKERFSLILESASTNQTSMYLCASSSPGQRHGGQYFGPGTRLTVT.

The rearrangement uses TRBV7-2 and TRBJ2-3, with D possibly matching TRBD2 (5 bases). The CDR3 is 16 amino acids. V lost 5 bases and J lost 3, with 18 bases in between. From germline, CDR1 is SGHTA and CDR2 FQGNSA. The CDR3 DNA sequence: TGTGCCAGCAGCCCGAGTTTGGCGGGCTATACAGATACGCAGTATTTT. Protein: CASSPSLAGYTDTQYF.

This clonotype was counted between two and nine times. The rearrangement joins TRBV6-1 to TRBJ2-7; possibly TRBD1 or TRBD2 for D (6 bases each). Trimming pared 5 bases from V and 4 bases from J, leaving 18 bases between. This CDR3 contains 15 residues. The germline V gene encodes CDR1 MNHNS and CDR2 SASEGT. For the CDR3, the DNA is TGTGCCAGCAGTTTAGTAGGGGGGAATCTTTACGAGCAGTACTTC. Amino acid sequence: CASSLVGGNLYEQYF.

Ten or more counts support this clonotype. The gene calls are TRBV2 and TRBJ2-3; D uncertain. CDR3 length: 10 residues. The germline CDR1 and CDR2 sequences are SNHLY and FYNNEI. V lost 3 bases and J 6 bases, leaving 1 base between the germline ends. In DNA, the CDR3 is TGTGCCAGCAGTGAGGATACGCAGTATTTT. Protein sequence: CASSEDTQYF. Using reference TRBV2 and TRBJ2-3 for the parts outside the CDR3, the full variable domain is EPEVTQTPSHQVTQMGQEVILRCVPISNHLYFYWYRQILGQKVEFLVSFYNNEISEKSEIFDDQFSVERPDGSNFTLKIRSTKLEDSAMYFCASSEDTQYFGPGTRLTVL.

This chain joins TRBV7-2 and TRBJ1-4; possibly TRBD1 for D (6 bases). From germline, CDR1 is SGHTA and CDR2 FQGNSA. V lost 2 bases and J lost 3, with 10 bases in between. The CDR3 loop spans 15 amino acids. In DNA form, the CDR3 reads TGTGCCAGCAGCTTAAGTGGACAGCCTAATGAAAAACTGTTTTTT. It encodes CASSLSGQPNEKLFF.

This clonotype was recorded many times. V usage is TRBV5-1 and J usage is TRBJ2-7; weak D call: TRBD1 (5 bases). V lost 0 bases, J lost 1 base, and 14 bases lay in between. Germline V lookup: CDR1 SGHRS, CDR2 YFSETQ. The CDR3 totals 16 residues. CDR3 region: CASSLEVTVYSYEQYF. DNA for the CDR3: TGCGCCAGCAGCTTGGAGGTGACAGTTTATTCCTACGAGCAGTACTTC. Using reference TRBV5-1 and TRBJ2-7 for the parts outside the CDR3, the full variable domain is KAGVTQTPRYLIKTRGQQVTLSCSPISGHRSVSWYQQTPGQGLQFLFEYFSETQRNKGNFPGRFSGRQFSNSRSEMNVSTLELGDSALYLCASSLEVTVYSYEQYFGPGTRLTVT.

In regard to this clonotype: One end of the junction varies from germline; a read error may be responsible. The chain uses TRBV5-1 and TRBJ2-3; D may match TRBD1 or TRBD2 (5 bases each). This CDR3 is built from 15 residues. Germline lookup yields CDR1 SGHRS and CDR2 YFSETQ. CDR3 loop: CASSLSRGPTDTQYF. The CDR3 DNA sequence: TGTGCCAGCAGCTTGTCCCGGGGACCCACAGATACGCAGTATTTT.

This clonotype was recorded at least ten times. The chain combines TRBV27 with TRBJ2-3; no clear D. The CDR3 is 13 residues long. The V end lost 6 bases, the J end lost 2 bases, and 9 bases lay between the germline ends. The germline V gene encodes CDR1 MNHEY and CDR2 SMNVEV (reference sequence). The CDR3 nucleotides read TGTGCCAGCAGGTCTACCTCCACAGATACGCAGTATTTT. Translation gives CASRSTSTDTQYF.

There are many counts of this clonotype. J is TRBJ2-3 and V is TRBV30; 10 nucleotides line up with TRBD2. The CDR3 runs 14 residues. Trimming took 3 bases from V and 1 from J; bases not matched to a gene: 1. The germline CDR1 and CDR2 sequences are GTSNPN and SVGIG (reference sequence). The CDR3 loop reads CAWRGTSGTDTQYF. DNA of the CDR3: TGTGCCTGGAGGGGGACTAGCGGCACAGATACGCAGTATTTT.

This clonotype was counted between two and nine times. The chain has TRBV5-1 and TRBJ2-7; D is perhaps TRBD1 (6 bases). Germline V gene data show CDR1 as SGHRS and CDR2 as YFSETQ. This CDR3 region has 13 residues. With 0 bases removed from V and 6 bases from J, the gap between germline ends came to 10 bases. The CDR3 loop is CASSLGDNREQYF. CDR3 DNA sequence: TGCGCCAGCAGCTTGGGGGACAACCGCGAGCAGTACTTC.

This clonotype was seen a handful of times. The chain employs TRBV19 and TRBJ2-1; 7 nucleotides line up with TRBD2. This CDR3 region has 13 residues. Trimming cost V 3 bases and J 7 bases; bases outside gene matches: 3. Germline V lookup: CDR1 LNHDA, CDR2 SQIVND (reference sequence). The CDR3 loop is CASSMGLRNEQFF. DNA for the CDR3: TGTGCCAGTAGTATGGGACTAAGAAATGAGCAGTTCTTC. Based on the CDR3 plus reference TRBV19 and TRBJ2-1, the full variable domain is DGGITQSPKYLFRKEGQNVTLSCEQNLNHDAMYWYRQDPGQGLRLIYYSQIVNDFQKGDIAEGYSVSREKKESFPLTVTSAQKNPTAFYLCASSMGLRNEQFFGPGTRLTVL.

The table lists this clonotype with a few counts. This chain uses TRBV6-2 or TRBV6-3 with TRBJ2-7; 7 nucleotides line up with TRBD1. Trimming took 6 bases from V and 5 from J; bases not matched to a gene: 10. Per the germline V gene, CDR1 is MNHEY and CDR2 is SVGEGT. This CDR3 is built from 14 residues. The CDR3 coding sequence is TGTGCCAGCAGCGACGGGACAGAGATGAACGAGCAGTACTTC. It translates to CASSDGTEMNEQYF.

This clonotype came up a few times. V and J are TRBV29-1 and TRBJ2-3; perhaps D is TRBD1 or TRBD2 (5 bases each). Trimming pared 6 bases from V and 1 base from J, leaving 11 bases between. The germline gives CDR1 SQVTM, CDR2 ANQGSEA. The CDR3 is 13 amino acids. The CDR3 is CSVGRGRTDTQYF. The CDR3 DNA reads TGCAGCGTGGGACGGGGCCGCACAGATACGCAGTATTTT.

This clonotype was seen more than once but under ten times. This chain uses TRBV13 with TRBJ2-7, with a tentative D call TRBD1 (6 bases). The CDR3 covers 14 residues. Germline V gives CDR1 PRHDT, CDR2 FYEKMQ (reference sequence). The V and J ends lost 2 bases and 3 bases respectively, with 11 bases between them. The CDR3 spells CASSLPGENYEQYF. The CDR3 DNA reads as TGTGCCAGCAGCTTACCAGGGGAGAACTACGAGCAGTACTTC.

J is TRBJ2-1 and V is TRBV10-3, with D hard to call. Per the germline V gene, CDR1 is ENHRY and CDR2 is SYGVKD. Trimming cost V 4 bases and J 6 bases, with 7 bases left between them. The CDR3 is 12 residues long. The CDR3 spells CAISVATNEQFF. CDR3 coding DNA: TGTGCCATCAGTGTCGCCACCAATGAGCAGTTCTTC.

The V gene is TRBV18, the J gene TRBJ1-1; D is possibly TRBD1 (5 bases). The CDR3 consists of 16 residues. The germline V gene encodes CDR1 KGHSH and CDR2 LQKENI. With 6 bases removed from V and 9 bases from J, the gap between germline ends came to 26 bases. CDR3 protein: CASSSRGGGSRGQAFF. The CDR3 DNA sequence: TGTGCCAGCTCCTCCCGCGGGGGTGGATCCCGGGGACAAGCTTTCTTT.

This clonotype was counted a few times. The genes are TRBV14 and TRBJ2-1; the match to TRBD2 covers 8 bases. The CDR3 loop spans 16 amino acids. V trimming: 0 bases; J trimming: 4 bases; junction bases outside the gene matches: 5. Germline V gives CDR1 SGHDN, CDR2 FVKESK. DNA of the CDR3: TGTGCCAGCAGCCAAGACCCAGCGGGGGTTTACAATGAGCAGTTCTTC. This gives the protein CASSQDPAGVYNEQFF.

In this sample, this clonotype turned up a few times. The CDR3 nucleotides read TGCGCCAGCAGCCCGGGACTAGCGGGACACTCTGGGGCCAACGTCCTGACTTTC. Amino acids: CASSPGLAGHSGANVLTF. This rearrangement joins TRBV5-1 to TRBJ2-6; the match to TRBD2 covers 13 bases. V lost 4 bases, J lost 0 bases, and 4 bases stayed unmatched. There are 18 residues in the CDR3. Germline CDR1 SGHRS, CDR2 YFSETQ.

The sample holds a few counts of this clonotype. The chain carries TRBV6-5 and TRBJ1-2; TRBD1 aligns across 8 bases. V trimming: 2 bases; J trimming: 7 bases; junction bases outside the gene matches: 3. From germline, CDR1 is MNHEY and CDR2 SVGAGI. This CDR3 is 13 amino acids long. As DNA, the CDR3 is TGTGCCAGCAGTTACGGTCAGGGGGCTGGCTACACCTTC. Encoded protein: CASSYGQGAGYTF.

The CDR3 spells CASSSPGGGNQPQHF. The CDR3 DNA follows: TGTGCCAGCAGTTCACCGGGGGGCGGCAATCAGCCCCAGCATTTT. The V and J genes are TRBV12-3 or TRBV12-4 and TRBJ1-5, with a possible D match to TRBD1 (6 bases). The V end lost 4 bases, the J end lost 2 bases, and 12 bases lay between the germline ends. The CDR3 covers 15 residues.

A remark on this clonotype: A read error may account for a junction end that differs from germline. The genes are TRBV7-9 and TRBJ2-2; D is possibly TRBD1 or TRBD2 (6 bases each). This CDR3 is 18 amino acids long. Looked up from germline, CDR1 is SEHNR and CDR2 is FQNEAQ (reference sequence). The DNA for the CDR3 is TGTGCCGGCAGACCGGACAGTAAACTAGCCCCCCCGGGCGCGGAGCTGTTTTTT. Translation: CAGRPDSKLAPPGAELFF.

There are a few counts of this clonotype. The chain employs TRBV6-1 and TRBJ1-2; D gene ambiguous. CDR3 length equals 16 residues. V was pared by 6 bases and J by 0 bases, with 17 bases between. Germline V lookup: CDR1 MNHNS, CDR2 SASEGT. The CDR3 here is CASRSNGRPTNYGYTF. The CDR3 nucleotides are TGTGCCAGCAGATCCAACGGCCGACCCACTAACTATGGCTACACCTTC.

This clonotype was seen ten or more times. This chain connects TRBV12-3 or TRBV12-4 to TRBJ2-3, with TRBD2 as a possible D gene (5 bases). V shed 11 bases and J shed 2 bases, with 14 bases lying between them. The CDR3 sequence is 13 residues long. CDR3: CASGGSDTDTQYF. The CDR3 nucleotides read TGTGCCTCGGGTGGGAGTGACACAGATACGCAGTATTTT.

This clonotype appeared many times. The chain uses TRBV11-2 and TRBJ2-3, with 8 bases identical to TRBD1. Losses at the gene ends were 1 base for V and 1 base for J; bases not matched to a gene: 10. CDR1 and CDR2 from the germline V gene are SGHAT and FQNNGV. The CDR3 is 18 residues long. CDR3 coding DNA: TGTGCCAGCAGCTTAGCGGTCCGGGCAGGGGGCGGCACAGATACGCAGTATTTT. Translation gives CASSLAVRAGGGTDTQYF. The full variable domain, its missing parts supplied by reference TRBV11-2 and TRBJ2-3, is EAGVAQSPRYKIIEKRQSVAFWCNPISGHATLYWYQQILGQGPKLLIQFQNNGVVDDSQLPKDRFSAERLKGVDSTLKIQPAKLEDSAVYLCASSLAVRAGGGTDTQYFGPGTRLTVL.